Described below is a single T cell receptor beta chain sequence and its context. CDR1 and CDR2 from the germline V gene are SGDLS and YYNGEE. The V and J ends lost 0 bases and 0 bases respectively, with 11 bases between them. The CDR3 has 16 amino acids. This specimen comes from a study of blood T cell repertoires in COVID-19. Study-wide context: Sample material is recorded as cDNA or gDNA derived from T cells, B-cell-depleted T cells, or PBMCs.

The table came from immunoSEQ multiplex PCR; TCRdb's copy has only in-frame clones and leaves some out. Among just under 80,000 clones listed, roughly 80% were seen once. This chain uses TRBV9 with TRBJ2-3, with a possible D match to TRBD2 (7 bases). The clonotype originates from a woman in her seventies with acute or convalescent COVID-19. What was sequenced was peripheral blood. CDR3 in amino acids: CASSVAGGQSTDTQYF. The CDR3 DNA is TGTGCCAGCAGCGTAGCGGGGGGACAAAGCACAGATACGCAGTATTTT. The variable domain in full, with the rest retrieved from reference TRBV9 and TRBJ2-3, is DSGVTQTPKHLITATGQRVTLRCSPRSGDLSVYWYQQSLDQGLQFLIQYYNGEERAKGNILERFSAQQFPDLHSELNLSSLELGDSALYFCASSVAGGQSTDTQYFGPGTRLTVL.